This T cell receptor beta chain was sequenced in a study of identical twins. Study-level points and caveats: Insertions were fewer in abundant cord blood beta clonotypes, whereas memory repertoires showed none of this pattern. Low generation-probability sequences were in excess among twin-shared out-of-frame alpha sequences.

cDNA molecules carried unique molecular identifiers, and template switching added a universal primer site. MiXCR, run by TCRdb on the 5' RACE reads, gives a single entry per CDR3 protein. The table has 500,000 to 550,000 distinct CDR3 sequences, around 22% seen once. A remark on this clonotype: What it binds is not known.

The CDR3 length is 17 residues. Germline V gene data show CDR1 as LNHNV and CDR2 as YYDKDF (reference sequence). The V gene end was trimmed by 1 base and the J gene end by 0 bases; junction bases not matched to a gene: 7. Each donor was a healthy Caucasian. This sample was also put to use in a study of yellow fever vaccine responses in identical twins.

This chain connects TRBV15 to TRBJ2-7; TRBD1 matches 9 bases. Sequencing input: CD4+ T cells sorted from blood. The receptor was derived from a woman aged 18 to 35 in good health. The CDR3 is CATSRGTGGPPSYEQYF. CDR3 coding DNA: TGTGCCACCAGCAGAGGTACAGGGGGCCCACCCTCCTACGAGCAGTACTTC.